The entry that follows covers one T cell receptor beta chain sequence. Its target is unknown. The source of the sample is a study of a mutant IDH1 vaccine in newly diagnosed glioma. Turning to the study itself: The week-35 safety follow-up was V12, and the week-47 study end was V13.

Sample time point: week 35, safety follow-up. Every single dose of the vaccine, 300 ug of mutant IDH1 20-mer peptide, came with topical imiquimod. Patients were given eight vaccinations, scheduled in weeks 1, 3, 5, 7, 11, 15, 19 and 23. The V gene lost 2 bases and the J gene lost 3 bases, with 20 bases spanning the gap. Germline CDR1 SGHAT, CDR2 FQNNGV. The CDR3 sequence is 17 residues long. Sequenced by immunoSEQ multiplex PCR; TCRdb stores in-frame clones only, minus some. This table holds 60,000 or so clones, under 90% found once. Study observations and caveats: Most patients, approximately 92%, showed vaccine-induced immune responses.

The J gene is TRBJ2-7, the V gene TRBV11-2; perhaps TRBD1 as D (6 bases). The source of this sequence is a man aged 25-45 years with glioma. The sample here was PBMCs, taken from a glioma patient whose treatment included an IDH1 peptide vaccine. The CDR3 coding sequence is TGTGCCAGCAGCTTAACTGTCCAAGGACAGAACAACTACGAGCAGTACTTC. This encodes CASSLTVQGQNNYEQYF.